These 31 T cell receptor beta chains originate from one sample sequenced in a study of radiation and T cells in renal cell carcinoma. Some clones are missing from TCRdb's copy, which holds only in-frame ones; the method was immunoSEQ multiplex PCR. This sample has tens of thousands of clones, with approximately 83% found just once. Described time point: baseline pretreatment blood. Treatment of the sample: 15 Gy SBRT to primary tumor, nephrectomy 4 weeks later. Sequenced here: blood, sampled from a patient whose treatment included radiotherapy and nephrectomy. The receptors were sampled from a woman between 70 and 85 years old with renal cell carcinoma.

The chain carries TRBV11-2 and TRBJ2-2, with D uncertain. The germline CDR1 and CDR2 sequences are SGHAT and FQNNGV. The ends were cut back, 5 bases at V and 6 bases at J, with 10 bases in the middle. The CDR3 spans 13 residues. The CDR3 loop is CASSPTPAGELFF. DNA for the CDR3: TGTGCCAGCAGCCCGACTCCTGCCGGGGAGCTGTTTTTT.

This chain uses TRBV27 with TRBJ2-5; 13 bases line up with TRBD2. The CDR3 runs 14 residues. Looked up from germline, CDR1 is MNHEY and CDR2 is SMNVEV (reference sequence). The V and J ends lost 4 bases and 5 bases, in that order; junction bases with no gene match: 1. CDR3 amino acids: CASSSTSGGETQYF. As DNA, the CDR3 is TGTGCCAGCAGTTCGACTAGCGGGGGGGAGACCCAGTACTTC.

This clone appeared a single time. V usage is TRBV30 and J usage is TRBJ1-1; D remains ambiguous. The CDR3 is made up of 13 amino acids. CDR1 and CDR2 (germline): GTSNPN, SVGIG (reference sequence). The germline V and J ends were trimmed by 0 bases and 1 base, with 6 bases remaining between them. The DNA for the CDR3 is TGTGCCTGGAGTGTACAAAGGAACACTGAAGCTTTCTTT. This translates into CAWSVQRNTEAFF.

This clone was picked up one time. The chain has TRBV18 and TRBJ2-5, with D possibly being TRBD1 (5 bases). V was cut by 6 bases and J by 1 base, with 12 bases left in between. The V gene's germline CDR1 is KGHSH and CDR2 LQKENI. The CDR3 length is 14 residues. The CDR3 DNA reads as TGTGCCAGCTCTCTTACCAGGGTCCAAGAGACCCAGTACTTC. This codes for CASSLTRVQETQYF.

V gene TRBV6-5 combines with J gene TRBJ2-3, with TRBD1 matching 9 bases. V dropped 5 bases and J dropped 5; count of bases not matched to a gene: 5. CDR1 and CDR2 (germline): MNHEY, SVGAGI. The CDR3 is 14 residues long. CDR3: CASSPGQGGDTQYF. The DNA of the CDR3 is TGTGCCAGCAGTCCGGGACAGGGAGGAGATACGCAGTATTTT.

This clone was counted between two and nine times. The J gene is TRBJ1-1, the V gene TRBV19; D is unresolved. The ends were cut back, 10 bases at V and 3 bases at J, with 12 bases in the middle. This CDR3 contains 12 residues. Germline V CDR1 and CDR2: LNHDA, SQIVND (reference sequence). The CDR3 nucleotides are TGTGCCACCAGCTCTTGGGACACTGAAGCTTTCTTT. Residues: CATSSWDTEAFF. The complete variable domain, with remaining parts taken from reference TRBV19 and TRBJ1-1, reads DGGITQSPKYLFRKEGQNVTLSCEQNLNHDAMYWYRQDPGQGLRLIYYSQIVNDFQKGDIAEGYSVSREKKESFPLTVTSAQKNPTAFYLCATSSWDTEAFFGQGTRLTVV.

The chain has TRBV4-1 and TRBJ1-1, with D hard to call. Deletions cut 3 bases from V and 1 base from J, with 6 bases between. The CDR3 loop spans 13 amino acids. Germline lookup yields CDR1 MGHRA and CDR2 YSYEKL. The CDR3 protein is CASSHRQNTEAFF. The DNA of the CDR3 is TGCGCCAGCAGCCATAGACAGAACACTGAAGCTTTCTTT.

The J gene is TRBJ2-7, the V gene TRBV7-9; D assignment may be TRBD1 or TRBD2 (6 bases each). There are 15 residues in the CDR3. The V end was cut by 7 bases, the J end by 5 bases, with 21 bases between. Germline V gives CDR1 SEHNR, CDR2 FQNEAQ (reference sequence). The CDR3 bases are TGTGCCAGCACCCCGGAGGGGGGCATACCGGACGAGCAGTACTTC. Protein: CASTPEGGIPDEQYF. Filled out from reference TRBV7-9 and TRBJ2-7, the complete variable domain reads DTGVSQNPRHKITKRGQNVTFRCDPISEHNRLYWYRQTLGQGPEFLTYFQNEAQLEKSRLLSDRFSAERPKGSFSTLEIQRTEQGDSAMYLCASTPEGGIPDEQYFGPGTRLTVT.

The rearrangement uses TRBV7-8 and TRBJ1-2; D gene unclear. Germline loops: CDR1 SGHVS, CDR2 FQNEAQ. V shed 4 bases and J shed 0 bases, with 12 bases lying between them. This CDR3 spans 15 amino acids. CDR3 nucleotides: TGTGCCAGCAGCTACTGGGTAAAAGCTAACTATGGCTACACCTTC. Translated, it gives CASSYWVKANYGYTF.

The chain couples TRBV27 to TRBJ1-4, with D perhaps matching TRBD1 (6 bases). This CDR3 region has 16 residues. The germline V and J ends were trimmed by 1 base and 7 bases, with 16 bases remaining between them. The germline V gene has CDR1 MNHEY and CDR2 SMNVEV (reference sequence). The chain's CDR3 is CASSLWSGGSGEKLFF. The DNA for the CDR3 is TGTGCCAGCAGTTTATGGTCCGGGGGCAGCGGTGAAAAACTGTTTTTT. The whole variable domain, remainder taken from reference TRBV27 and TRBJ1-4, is EAQVTQNPRYLITVTGKKLTVTCSQNMNHEYMSWYRQDPGLGLRQIYYSMNVEVTDKGDVPEGYKVSRKEKRNFPLILESPSPNQTSLYFCASSLWSGGSGEKLFFGSGTQLSVL.

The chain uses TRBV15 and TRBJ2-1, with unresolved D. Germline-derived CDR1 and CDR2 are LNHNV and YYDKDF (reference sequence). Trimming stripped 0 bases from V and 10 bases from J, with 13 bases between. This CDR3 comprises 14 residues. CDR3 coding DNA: TGTGCCACCAGCAGAGATCGAGGCAAAGGAGAGCAGTTCTTC. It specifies CATSRDRGKGEQFF.

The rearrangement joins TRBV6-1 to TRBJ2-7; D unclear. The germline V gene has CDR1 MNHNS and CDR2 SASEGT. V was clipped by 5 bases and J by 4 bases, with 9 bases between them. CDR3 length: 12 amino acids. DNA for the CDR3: TGTGCCAGCAGTAGGGCCGTATACGAGCAGTACTTC. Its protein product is CASSRAVYEQYF.

DNA of the CDR3: TGCGCCAGCAGCCGCGGACAGGGGGCAGATACGCAGTATTTT. Its translation is CASSRGQGADTQYF. The chain carries TRBV5-1 and TRBJ2-3, with TRBD1 identical over 10 bases. The germline CDR1 and CDR2 sequences are SGHRS and YFSETQ. Trimming took 4 bases from V and 4 from J; bases not matched to a gene: 3. The CDR3 runs 14 residues.

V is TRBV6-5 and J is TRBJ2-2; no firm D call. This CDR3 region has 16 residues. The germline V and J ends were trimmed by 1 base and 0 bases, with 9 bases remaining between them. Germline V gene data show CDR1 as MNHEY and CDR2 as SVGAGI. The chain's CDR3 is CASSYWQAANTGELFF. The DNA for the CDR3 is TGTGCCAGCAGTTACTGGCAGGCCGCGAACACCGGGGAGCTGTTTTTT.

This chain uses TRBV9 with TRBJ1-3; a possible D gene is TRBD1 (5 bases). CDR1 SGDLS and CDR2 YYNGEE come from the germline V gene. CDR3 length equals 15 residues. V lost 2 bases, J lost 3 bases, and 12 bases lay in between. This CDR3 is CASSVKGVGGNTIYF. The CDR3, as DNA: TGTGCCAGCAGCGTCAAAGGGGTGGGTGGAAACACCATATATTTT.

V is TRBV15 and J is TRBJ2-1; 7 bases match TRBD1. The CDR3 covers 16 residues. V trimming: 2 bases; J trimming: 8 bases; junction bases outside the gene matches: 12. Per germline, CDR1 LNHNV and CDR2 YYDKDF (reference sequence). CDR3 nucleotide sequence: TGTGCCACCAGCAGACCCCGACAGGGCCATATCGATGAGCAGTTCTTC. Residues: CATSRPRQGHIDEQFF. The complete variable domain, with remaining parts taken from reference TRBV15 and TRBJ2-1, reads DAMVIQNPRYQVTQFGKPVTLSCSQTLNHNVMYWYQQKSSQAPKLLFHYYDKDFNNEADTPDNFQSRRPNTSFCFLDIRSPGLGDTAMYLCATSRPRQGHIDEQFFGPGTRLTVL.

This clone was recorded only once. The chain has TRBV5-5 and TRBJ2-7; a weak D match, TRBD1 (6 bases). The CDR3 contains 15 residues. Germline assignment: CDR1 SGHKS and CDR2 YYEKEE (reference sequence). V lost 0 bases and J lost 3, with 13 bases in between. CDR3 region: CASSLAGTPNYEQYF. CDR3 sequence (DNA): TGTGCCAGCAGCTTGGCCGGGACACCGAACTACGAGCAGTACTTC.

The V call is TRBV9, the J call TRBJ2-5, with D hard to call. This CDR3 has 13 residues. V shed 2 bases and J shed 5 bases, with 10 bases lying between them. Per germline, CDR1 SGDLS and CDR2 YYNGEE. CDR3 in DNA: TGTGCCAGCAGCGTGAGGTCTGGGGAGACCCAGTACTTC. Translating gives CASSVRSGETQYF.

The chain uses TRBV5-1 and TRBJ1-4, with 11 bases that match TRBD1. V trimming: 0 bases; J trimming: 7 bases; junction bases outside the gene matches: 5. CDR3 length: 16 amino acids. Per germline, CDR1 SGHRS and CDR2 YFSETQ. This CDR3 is CASSLGLGQGGEKLFF. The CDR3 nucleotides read TGCGCCAGCAGCTTGGGTCTGGGACAGGGGGGTGAAAAACTGTTTTTT.

Written as DNA, the CDR3 is TGTGCCAGCAGCAACGGACAGGGAGACACAGATACGCAGTATTTT. Its protein is CASSNGQGDTDTQYF. V and J are TRBV7-3 and TRBJ2-3, with 8 bases that match TRBD1. Germline V gene sequence: CDR1 SGHTA, CDR2 FQGTGA. Trimming removed 5 bases from V and 2 bases from J; junction bases left unmatched: 6. The CDR3 is 15 residues long.

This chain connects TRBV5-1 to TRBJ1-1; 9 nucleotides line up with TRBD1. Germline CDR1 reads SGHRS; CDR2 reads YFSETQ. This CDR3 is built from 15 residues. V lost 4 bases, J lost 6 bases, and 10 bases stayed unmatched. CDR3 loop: CASSPLGQGTSEAFF. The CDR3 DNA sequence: TGCGCCAGCAGCCCCCTGGGACAGGGTACTTCTGAAGCTTTCTTT.

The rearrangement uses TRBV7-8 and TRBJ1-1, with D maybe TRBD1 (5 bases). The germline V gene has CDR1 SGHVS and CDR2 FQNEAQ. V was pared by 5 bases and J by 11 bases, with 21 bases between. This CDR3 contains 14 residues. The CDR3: CASSPRGGAGVAFF. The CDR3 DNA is TGTGCCAGCAGCCCGCGGGGGGGAGCGGGGGTGGCTTTCTTT.

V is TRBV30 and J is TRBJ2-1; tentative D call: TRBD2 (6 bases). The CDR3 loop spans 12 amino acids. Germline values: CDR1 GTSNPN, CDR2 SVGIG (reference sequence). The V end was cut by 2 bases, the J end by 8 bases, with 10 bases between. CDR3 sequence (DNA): TGTGCCTGGAGTTGGAGGGGCCATGAGCAGTTCTTC. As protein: CAWSWRGHEQFF.

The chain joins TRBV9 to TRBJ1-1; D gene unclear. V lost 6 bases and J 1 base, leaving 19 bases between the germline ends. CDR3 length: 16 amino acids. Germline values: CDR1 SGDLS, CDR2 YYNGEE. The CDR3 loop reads CASKPKTGSANTEAFF. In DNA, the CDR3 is TGTGCCAGCAAACCCAAAACGGGTTCCGCGAACACTGAAGCTTTCTTT. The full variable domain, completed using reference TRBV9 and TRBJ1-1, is DSGVTQTPKHLITATGQRVTLRCSPRSGDLSVYWYQQSLDQGLQFLIQYYNGEERAKGNILERFSAQQFPDLHSELNLSSLELGDSALYFCASKPKTGSANTEAFFGQGTRLTVV.

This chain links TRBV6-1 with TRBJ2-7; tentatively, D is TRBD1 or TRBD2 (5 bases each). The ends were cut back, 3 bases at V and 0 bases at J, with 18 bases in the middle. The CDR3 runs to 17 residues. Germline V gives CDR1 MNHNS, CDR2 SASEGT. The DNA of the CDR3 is TGTGCCAGCAGTGATCCCATCGATCGGGACCCCTCCTACGAGCAGTACTTC. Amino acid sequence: CASSDPIDRDPSYEQYF.

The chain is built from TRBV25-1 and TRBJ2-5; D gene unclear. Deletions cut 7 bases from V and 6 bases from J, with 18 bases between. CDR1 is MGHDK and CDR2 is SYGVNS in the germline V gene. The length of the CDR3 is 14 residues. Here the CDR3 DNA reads TGTGCCAGCACCTTACCGAGCCCCCGACAGACCCAGTACTTC. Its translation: CASTLPSPRQTQYF.

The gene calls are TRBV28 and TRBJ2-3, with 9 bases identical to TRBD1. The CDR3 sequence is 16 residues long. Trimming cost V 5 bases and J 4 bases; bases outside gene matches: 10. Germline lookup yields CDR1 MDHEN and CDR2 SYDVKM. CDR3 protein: CASSPTGTGTPDTQYF. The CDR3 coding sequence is TGTGCCAGCAGTCCTACGGGGACAGGGACCCCAGATACGCAGTATTTT.

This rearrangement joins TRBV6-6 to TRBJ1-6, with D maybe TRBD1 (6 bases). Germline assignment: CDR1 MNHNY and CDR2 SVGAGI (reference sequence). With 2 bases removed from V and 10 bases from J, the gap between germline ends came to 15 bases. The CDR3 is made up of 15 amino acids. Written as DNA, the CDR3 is TGTGCCAGCAGTTACAAGGCCCGGACAGACTCACCCCTCCACTTT. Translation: CASSYKARTDSPLHF.

CDR3 in DNA: TGCGCCAGCAGCCAAGACCTTGCCGGGATGCCCTACGAGCAGTACTTC. This translates into CASSQDLAGMPYEQYF. The chain carries TRBV4-1 and TRBJ2-7, with D maybe TRBD2 (5 bases). The CDR3 covers 16 residues. Trimming stripped 0 bases from V and 2 bases from J, with 14 bases between. CDR1 and CDR2 from the germline V gene are MGHRA and YSYEKL.

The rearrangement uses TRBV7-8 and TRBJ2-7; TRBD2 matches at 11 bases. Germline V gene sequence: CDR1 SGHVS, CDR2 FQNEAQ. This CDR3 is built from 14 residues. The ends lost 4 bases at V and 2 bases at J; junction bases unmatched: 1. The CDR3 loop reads CASSYSGGAYEQYF. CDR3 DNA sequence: TGTGCCAGCAGCTATAGCGGGGGGGCCTACGAGCAGTACTTC.

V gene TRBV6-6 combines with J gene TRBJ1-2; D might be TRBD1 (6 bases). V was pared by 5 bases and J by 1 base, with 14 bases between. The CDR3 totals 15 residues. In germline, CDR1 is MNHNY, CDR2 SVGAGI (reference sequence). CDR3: CASSPGQTDNYGYTF. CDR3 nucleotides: TGTGCCAGCAGTCCCGGACAGACCGATAACTATGGCTACACCTTC.